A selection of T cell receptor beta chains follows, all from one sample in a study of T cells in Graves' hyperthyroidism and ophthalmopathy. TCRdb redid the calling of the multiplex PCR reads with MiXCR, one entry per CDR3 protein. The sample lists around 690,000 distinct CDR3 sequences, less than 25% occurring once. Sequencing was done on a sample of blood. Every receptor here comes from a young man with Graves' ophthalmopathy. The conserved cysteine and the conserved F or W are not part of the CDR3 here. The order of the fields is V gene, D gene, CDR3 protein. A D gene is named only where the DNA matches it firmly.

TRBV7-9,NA,ASSSKDNYEQF
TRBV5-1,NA,ASSLEPPRTRRENTEAF
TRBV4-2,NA,ASSQEVQSYEQY
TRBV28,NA,ASSQDSLTPGSNQPQH
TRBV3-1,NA,ASSQGAVLRGTYGYT
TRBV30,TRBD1,AWSGKGANTEAF
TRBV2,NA,ASRGWSQETQY
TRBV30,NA,AWSRSRTTSNQPQH
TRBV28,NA,ASSLGGHSNQPQH
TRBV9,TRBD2,ASSGTSGSTETQY
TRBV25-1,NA,ASSLGQINSPLH
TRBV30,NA,AWSDSGELF
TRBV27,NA,ASSPPGIRTDTQY
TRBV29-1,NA,SVGPPGGSEAF
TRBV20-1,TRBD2,SARVRTSDYEQY
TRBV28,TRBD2,ASSLMGEGYHEQY
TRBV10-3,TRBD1,ATSPGGLTEAF
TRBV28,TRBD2,ASRPWTSGGLYTDTQY
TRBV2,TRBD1,ASRAGQGASGYT
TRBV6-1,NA,ASSENGQFTDTQY
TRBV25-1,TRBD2,ASSEWDLLAGGHNEQF
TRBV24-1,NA,ATSDPGVSTDTQY
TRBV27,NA,ASSLGIVEAGYNEQF
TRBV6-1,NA,ASSEMQGRNEQF
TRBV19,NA,ASSMVGGDQPQH
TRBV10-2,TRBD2,ASSGLAGFYEQY
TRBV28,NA,ASGDSFGRPEQY
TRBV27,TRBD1,ASSTTGLNTEAF
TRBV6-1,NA,ASSGGQQETQY
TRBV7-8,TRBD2,ASSPPGRLAGVY
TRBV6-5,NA,ASSYSARESGNSPLH
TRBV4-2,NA,ASSQGGYSSPLH
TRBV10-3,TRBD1,ASRPGTGGHEQY
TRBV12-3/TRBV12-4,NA,VSSFGGLSYEQY
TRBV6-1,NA,ASSRTENQPQH
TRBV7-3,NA,ASSSDSTVGPPLH
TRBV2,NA,ASSRARGNGYNEQF
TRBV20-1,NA,SVQGASYEQY
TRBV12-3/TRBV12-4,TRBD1,ASSFFAGGKETQY
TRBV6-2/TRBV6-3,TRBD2,ASSYAGRLGLAGGYNEQF
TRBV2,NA,ASSELFYNEQF
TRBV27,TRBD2,ASSFLTSWDIQY
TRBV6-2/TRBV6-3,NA,ASSYFTGTPNTGELF
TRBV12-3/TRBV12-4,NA,ASSPDPTVSRDQPQH
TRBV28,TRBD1,ASSLFADRANTEAF
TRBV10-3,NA,AISESYRKSEQY
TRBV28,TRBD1,ASSLLGGGRGF
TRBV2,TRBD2,ASRLRLAGGTDTQY
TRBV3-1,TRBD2,ASSQDEGLAGSYEQY
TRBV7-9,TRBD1,ASSLARDRAGEQY
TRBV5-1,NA,ASSLVGRLGGTEAF
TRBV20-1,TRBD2,SASDSGKASYNEQF
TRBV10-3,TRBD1,AISESGQGHTQY
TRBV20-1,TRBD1,SALGGGSTGELF